This TCR beta chain was captured in a study of T cell responses to AZD1222 COVID-19 vaccine. Study-level findings and limits: Vaccine-associated CD4 TCRs spanned spike, dominant at 160-218 and 743-854.

In regard to this clone: No antigen is known for it.

Here immunoSEQ multiplex PCR was the method, and the copy in TCRdb shows in-frame clones only, minus some. There are roughly 160,000 clones in the sample; about 90% occur only once, and more than 5% lies in the top ten. The V and J ends lost 0 bases and 12 bases respectively, with 12 bases between them. Germline CDR1 SEHNR, CDR2 FQNEAQ (reference sequence). CDR3 length: 13 residues. The chain links TRBV7-9 to TRBJ2-4, with D perhaps given as TRBD1 or TRBD2 (6 bases each). The sequence derives from an adult in good health. Sequenced material: peripheral blood, taken on day 0 of AZD1222 vaccination. The CDR3 DNA reads as TGTGCCAGCAGCTTAGCCGGGGGCCCCCATCAGTACTTC. Its translation is CASSLAGGPHQYF.